These 10 T cell receptor beta chains came from one sample sequenced in a study of cytomegalovirus exposure and HLA in healthy donors. The PCR contained 60 Vbeta and 13 Jbeta primers. The protocol was immunoSEQ multiplex PCR, while the TCRdb copy is restricted to in-frame clones and leaves out a portion. The sample has tens of thousands of clones, approximately 70% seen once. The sample taken for sequencing was PBMCs. Receptors originate from a woman in her forties or fifties in good health and CMV-seronegative.

This chain uses TRBV2 with TRBJ1-1, with D possibly matching TRBD1 (6 bases). Germline CDR1 and CDR2: SNHLY and FYNNEI. V lost 8 bases and J 1 base, leaving 8 bases between the germline ends. The CDR3 contains 12 residues. CDR3 coding DNA: TGTGCCAGCCGGACAGAGAACACTGAAGCTTTCTTT. It codes for CASRTENTEAFF.

The V and J genes are TRBV11-3 and TRBJ1-1; 8 positions match TRBD1. The CDR3 totals 13 residues. J gave up 4 bases and V 2 bases, and 0 bases lay outside the gene matches. Looked up from germline, CDR1 is SGHNT and CDR2 is YENEEA. The DNA of the CDR3 is TGTGCCAGCAGCTTAACAGGGGGCACTGAAGCTTTCTTT. It yields the protein CASSLTGGTEAFF.

The chain recombines TRBV10-1 with TRBJ1-2, with D possibly being TRBD1 (5 bases). V dropped 5 bases and J dropped 4 bases, with 8 bases sitting between them. CDR3 size: 12 residues. CDR1 is WNHNN, CDR2 SYGVQD, per germline (reference sequence). The CDR3 here is CASSIDSYGYTF. Written as DNA, the CDR3 is TGCGCCAGCAGTATTGACAGCTATGGCTACACCTTC.

The chain joins TRBV5-1 to TRBJ1-2; TRBD1 matches 8 bases. Germline CDR1 SGHRS, CDR2 YFSETQ. This CDR3 region has 15 residues. V lost 4 bases to trimming and J lost 4 bases; unmatched junction nucleotides: 9. CDR3 DNA: TGCGCCAGCAGCCCCTCCGGGACAGGCATCTATGGCTACACCTTC. Translation gives CASSPSGTGIYGYTF. The variable domain in full, with the rest retrieved from reference TRBV5-1 and TRBJ1-2, is KAGVTQTPRYLIKTRGQQVTLSCSPISGHRSVSWYQQTPGQGLQFLFEYFSETQRNKGNFPGRFSGRQFSNSRSEMNVSTLELGDSALYLCASSPSGTGIYGYTFGSGTRLTVV.

This clone was detected only a few times. The V gene is TRBV9, the J gene TRBJ1-1; 7 positions match TRBD1. Germline values: CDR1 SGDLS, CDR2 YYNGEE. Losses at the gene ends were 2 bases for V and 4 bases for J; bases not matched to a gene: 2. The CDR3 is made up of 13 amino acids. CDR3 bases: TGTGCCAGCAGCGTCCCAGGGGGCACTGAAGCTTTCTTT. Residues: CASSVPGGTEAFF.

A few counts support this clone. The gene calls are TRBV6-1 and TRBJ1-6; TRBD1 matches at 7 bases. Germline V gives CDR1 MNHNS, CDR2 SASEGT. V was clipped by 8 bases and J by 9 bases; unmatched bases: 7. This CDR3 has 13 amino acids. The CDR3 reads CASVAQGSSPLHF. CDR3 sequence (DNA): TGTGCCAGCGTTGCACAGGGGAGTTCACCCCTCCACTTT.

A few counts support this clone. The DNA of the CDR3 is TGCAGCGCCTTACAGGGGGCGAGTGGAACTAATGAAAAACTGTTTTTT. Translated, it gives CSALQGASGTNEKLFF. The rearrangement uses TRBV29-1 and TRBJ1-4; TRBD1 matches 9 bases. Per the germline V gene, CDR1 is SQVTM and CDR2 is ANQGSEA. The V and J ends lost 7 bases and 1 base, in that order; junction bases with no gene match: 10. This CDR3 is 16 amino acids long.

The V gene is TRBV5-6, the J gene TRBJ2-3; possibly TRBD2 for D (6 bases). The CDR3 is 13 amino acids. Germline V gives CDR1 SGHDT, CDR2 YYEEEE. Deletions cut 4 bases from V and 5 bases from J, with 11 bases between. The CDR3 sequence: CASSLGREDTQYF. In DNA form, the CDR3 reads TGTGCCAGCAGCCTGGGGCGGGAAGATACGCAGTATTTT.

This chain joins TRBV5-1 and TRBJ2-7; no reliable D call. Trimming cost V 3 bases and J 3 bases, with 10 bases left between them. This CDR3 is built from 13 residues. CDR1 is SGHRS and CDR2 is YFSETQ in the germline V gene. The DNA of the CDR3 is TGCGCCAGCAGCTCAGTTGGGCGCTACGAGCAGTACTTC. Its translation: CASSSVGRYEQYF.

The rearrangement links TRBV9 to TRBJ1-2; D unresolved. V was cut by 0 bases and J by 7 bases, with 4 bases left in between. The CDR3 runs 11 residues. Germline CDR1 and CDR2: SGDLS and YYNGEE. CDR3 loop: CASSVGVGYTF. The CDR3, as DNA: TGTGCCAGCAGCGTAGGAGTTGGCTACACCTTC.